A single sample is the source of the 9 T cell receptor beta chains below, sequenced in a study of T cell responses to AZD1222 COVID-19 vaccine. Profiling relied on immunoSEQ multiplex PCR, and the TCRdb table lists in-frame clones only, not all of them. The sample holds 150,000 to 200,000 clones, about 92% seen once. Sequences were derived from peripheral blood, sampled 28 days after the second AZD1222 dose. These receptors came from an adult who received the AZD1222 COVID-19 vaccine.

The CDR3 DNA follows: TGTGCCAGCAGCAAAGTTAGCGGGGGAGCTGGGGCCAACGTCCTGACTTTC. Its protein is CASSKVSGGAGANVLTF. This chain uses TRBV21-1 with TRBJ2-6; the D segment call TRBD2 is taken from the table without a DNA check. TRBV21-1 counts as a pseudogene. The CDR3 runs to 17 residues.

This clone was observed a single time. This chain joins TRBV5-4 and TRBJ2-6; the D gene is possibly TRBD2 (5 bases). The length of the CDR3 is 16 residues. V lost 0 bases and J 4 bases, leaving 11 bases between the germline ends. Germline V gives CDR1 SGHNT, CDR2 YYREEE (reference sequence). In DNA form, the CDR3 reads TGTGCCAGCAGCTTGGCCGGGGTCGTCGGGGCCAACGTCCTGACTTTC. Amino acids: CASSLAGVVGANVLTF.

This chain links TRBV27 with TRBJ2-7, with a possible D match to TRBD1 (6 bases). Germline V gene lookup returns CDR1 MNHEY and CDR2 SMNVEV (reference sequence). V lost 6 bases, J lost 5 bases, and 17 bases lay in between. This CDR3 contains 14 residues. As DNA, the CDR3 is TGTGCCAGCAGCCCGGGCACAGGGCAACACGAGCAGTACTTC. This gives the protein CASSPGTGQHEQYF.

This chain uses TRBV3-1 (or the pseudogene TRBV3-2) with TRBJ1-3; 7 bases are shared with TRBD1. The CDR3 runs to 15 residues. The germline CDR1 and CDR2 sequences are LGHDT and YNNKEL (reference sequence). After removal of 1 base from V and 4 bases from J, the junction contained 4 bases not matched to a gene. The CDR3 DNA reads as TGTGCCAGCAGCCAAGGCGAGGGGGCAGGAAACACCATATATTTT. Residues: CASSQGEGAGNTIYF.

The chain combines TRBV19 with TRBJ1-5, with a possible D match to TRBD1 (6 bases). Trimming left V 4 bases short and J 7 bases short, with 14 bases between. The CDR3 length is 14 residues. CDR1 LNHDA and CDR2 SQIVND come from the germline V gene (reference sequence). CDR3 nucleotides: TGTGCCAGTAGTACACCACAGGGATACCAGCCCCAGCATTTT. Amino acids: CASSTPQGYQPQHF.

This chain joins TRBV28 and TRBJ2-7; 8 bases map to TRBD1. CDR1 and CDR2 from the germline V gene are MDHEN and SYDVKM. J lost 4 bases, V lost 4 bases, and 6 bases had no gene match. This CDR3 is built from 14 residues. In nucleotides, the CDR3 is TGTGCCAGCAGTTCAGGGGGCAGGCAGTACGAGCAGTACTTC. This translates into CASSSGGRQYEQYF.

The rearrangement links TRBV24-1 to TRBJ2-3; the match to TRBD2 covers 7 bases. Per germline, CDR1 KGHDR and CDR2 SFDVKD. With 0 bases clipped from V and 2 bases from J, the junction kept 4 bases outside the gene matches. This CDR3 has 16 residues. CDR3 region: CATSDLFAGDTDTQYF. The CDR3 DNA reads TGTGCCACCAGTGATTTGTTTGCGGGGGACACAGATACGCAGTATTTT.

The chain couples TRBV2 to TRBJ2-7, with TRBD1 as a possible D gene (5 bases). CDR3 length equals 13 residues. Germline values: CDR1 SNHLY, CDR2 FYNNEI. Between the trimmed V and J ends, which lost 4 bases and 3 bases, there was a span of 10 bases. CDR3 sequence (DNA): TGTGCCAGCAGTGGACAGAAACTCTACGAGCAGTACTTC. This gives the protein CASSGQKLYEQYF.

CDR3 coding DNA: TGCGCCAGCAGCTTGGCCGGGAATCAGCCCCAGCATTTT. Amino acids: CASSLAGNQPQHF. The chain uses TRBV5-1 and TRBJ1-5, with unresolved D. Trimming pared 0 bases from V and 4 bases from J, leaving 5 bases between. This CDR3 comprises 13 residues. Germline CDR1 is SGHRS and CDR2 is YFSETQ.